The 14 T cell receptor beta chains reported below all come from one sample, sequenced in a study of cytotoxic CD8 clonotypes in ibrutinib-treated CLL. Using immunoSEQ multiplex PCR, the repertoire was profiled, and TCRdb retains in-frame clones only, with some absent. This table holds fewer than 400,000 clones, about 61% found once. Material: PBMCs, obtained after 36 months of ibrutinib treatment. The receptors stem from a human donor with chronic lymphocytic leukemia.

This clone was seen only a few times. The chain is built from TRBV27 and TRBJ1-2, with D tentatively TRBD1 (5 bases). The CDR3 is 15 residues long. CDR1 is MNHEY and CDR2 is SMNVEV in the germline V gene (reference sequence). V gave up 5 bases and J gave up 4 bases, with 17 bases separating them. Written as DNA, the CDR3 is TGTGCCAGCAGTCCGCTACCCGGGACGAGCTATGGCTACACCTTC. It is translated as CASSPLPGTSYGYTF.

This clone has only a few counts. CDR3: CASSLDGQGVSDTQYF. Written as DNA, the CDR3 is TGCGCCAGCAGCTTGGATGGGCAGGGGGTATCAGATACGCAGTATTTT. This rearrangement joins TRBV5-1 to TRBJ2-3, with 7 bases that match TRBD1. The CDR3 is 16 amino acids. Germline loops: CDR1 SGHRS, CDR2 YFSETQ. The V and J ends lost 0 bases and 4 bases, in that order; junction bases with no gene match: 8.

This CDR3 is CASSTRVLFTEREGSYEQYF. The CDR3 DNA reads as TGTGCCAGCAGCACGCGAGTGCTATTTACGGAGCGGGAGGGAAGCTACGAGCAGTACTTC. This rearrangement joins TRBV28 to TRBJ2-7; 10 positions agree with TRBD2. Germline V CDR1 and CDR2: MDHEN, SYDVKM. The length of the CDR3 is 20 residues. V dropped 6 bases and J dropped 3; count of bases not matched to a gene: 23.

The rearrangement uses TRBV23-1 and TRBJ2-7, with D unresolved. TRBV23-1 is classed as an ORF, of uncertain function. The V end lost 3 bases, the J end lost 4 bases, and 13 bases lay between the germline ends. CDR3 size: 14 residues. The CDR3 DNA follows: TGCGCCAGCAGTCATCCATTTACCGGGTACGAGCAGTACTTC. Translating gives CASSHPFTGYEQYF.

This chain connects TRBV28 to TRBJ2-7, with 12 bases identical to TRBD2. This CDR3 is 15 amino acids long. The germline V gene encodes CDR1 MDHEN and CDR2 SYDVKM. V shed 6 bases and J 5 bases; nucleotides not matched to a gene: 8. In nucleotides, the CDR3 is TGTGCCAGCAGCGTGTCTAGCGGGAGGGTGGACGAGCAGTACTTC. Translation: CASSVSSGRVDEQYF.

The chain recombines TRBV27 with TRBJ2-7; D call uncertain. Deletions cut 5 bases from V and 2 bases from J, with 10 bases between. Germline V gene data show CDR1 as MNHEY and CDR2 as SMNVEV (reference sequence). The CDR3 length is 13 residues. This CDR3 reads CASSADGAYEQYF. The CDR3 DNA follows: TGTGCCAGCAGTGCCGACGGTGCCTACGAGCAGTACTTC.

This rearrangement joins TRBV2 to TRBJ2-2; 9 nucleotides line up with TRBD1. V lost 4 bases and J lost 1; bases outside the gene matches: 1. Germline lookup yields CDR1 SNHLY and CDR2 FYNNEI. The CDR3 is 15 amino acids. The CDR3 here is CASSGDRVNTGELFF. CDR3 nucleotides: TGTGCCAGCAGTGGGGACAGGGTGAACACCGGGGAGCTGTTTTTT.

The V and J genes are TRBV5-1 and TRBJ2-2; the match to TRBD2 covers 10 bases. With V trimmed by 0 bases and J by 7 bases, 9 bases remained unmatched. CDR1 and CDR2 (germline): SGHRS, YFSETQ. There are 17 residues in the CDR3. The CDR3 nucleotides are TGCGCCAGCAGCTTGGTTCCGCTAGCGGGAGTGGGCGGGGAGCTGTTTTTT. Translation gives CASSLVPLAGVGGELFF.

Only a few counts were recorded for this clone. The chain combines TRBV4-1 with TRBJ1-5; TRBD1 matches at 7 bases. CDR3 size: 15 residues. The germline V gene has CDR1 MGHRA and CDR2 YSYEKL. V was pared by 0 bases and J by 10 bases, with 9 bases of the junction left unmatched. The CDR3 loop reads CASSQDRGRGAPQHF. Here the CDR3 DNA reads TGCGCCAGCAGCCAAGATCGGGGCAGGGGGGCCCCCCAGCATTTT.

This chain links TRBV7-3 with TRBJ2-7; possibly TRBD2 for D (5 bases). The germline CDR1 and CDR2 sequences are SGHTA and FQGTGA. CDR3 length: 16 residues. Trimming took 5 bases from V and 4 from J, leaving 21 bases between them. The CDR3 sequence: CASSHSGPPGGYEQYF. DNA of the CDR3: TGTGCCAGCAGCCACAGCGGACCGCCTGGTGGGTACGAGCAGTACTTC.

This rearrangement joins TRBV11-2 to TRBJ2-5; 7 bases fit TRBD1. The J call is uncertain, as TRBJ2-7 better fits the DNA end. The CDR3 is 14 amino acids. Germline V gene data show CDR1 as SGHAT and CDR2 as FQNNGV. Here the CDR3 DNA reads TGTGCCAGCAGTACAGGGGATCAGATAGACGAGCAGTACTTC. Translated: CASSTGDQIDEQYF.

The rearrangement uses TRBV6-5 and TRBJ2-7; possibly TRBD1 or TRBD2 for D (6 bases each). Trimming left V 5 bases short and J 3 bases short, with 17 bases between. This CDR3 spans 15 amino acids. Germline loops: CDR1 MNHEY, CDR2 SVGAGI. CDR3: CASSHRGAWGYEQYF. Here the CDR3 DNA reads TGTGCCAGCAGTCATAGGGGGGCGTGGGGCTACGAGCAGTACTTC.

The chain combines TRBV6-1 with TRBJ2-5; no clear D gene. Between the trimmed V and J ends, which lost 6 bases and 3 bases, there was a span of 14 bases. The length of the CDR3 is 14 residues. Germline lookup yields CDR1 MNHNS and CDR2 SASEGT. The CDR3 bases are TGTGCCAGCAGCTCCGGGCGCCGAGAAGAGACCCAGTACTTC. It codes for CASSSGRREETQYF.

This chain joins TRBV10-3 and TRBJ1-1, with TRBD1 identical over 7 bases. In germline, CDR1 is ENHRY, CDR2 SYGVKD. The J segment lost 1 base and the V segment lost 1 base, leaving 3 bases of the junction unmatched. The CDR3 runs 15 residues. CDR3 residues: CAISEFGTANTEAFF. CDR3 coding DNA: TGTGCCATCAGTGAGTTCGGGACAGCGAACACTGAAGCTTTCTTT.